This TCR beta chain was observed in a study of blood T cell repertoires in COVID-19. Background on the study: COVID-19 samples from acute and convalescent phases originated in the United States, Italy and Spain.

V dropped 4 bases and J dropped 3; count of bases not matched to a gene: 5. Germline assignment: CDR1 SGHDT and CDR2 YYEEEE. CDR3 length equals 15 residues. Produced via immunoSEQ multiplex PCR; TCRdb's table is partial and in-frame only. This table has 150,000 to 200,000 clones, 70% to 90% appearing once. The chain joins TRBV5-6 to TRBJ1-2; 11 nucleotides agree with TRBD1. Sequencing was performed on peripheral blood. The clonotype originates from a human donor in a cohort sampled during active COVID-19. CDR3 region: CASSQWDRGYYGYTF. Here the CDR3 DNA reads TGTGCCAGCAGCCAATGGGACAGGGGGTACTATGGCTACACCTTC.